This T cell receptor beta chain was sequenced in a study of blood T cells in healthy people across ages. Study-wide results and limits: Researchers report that TCR beta diversity correlated strongly with naive T cell percentage.

Together with a sample-barcoded 5' primer, a J-beta primer mix was included in a second PCR lasting roughly 7 to 11 cycles. A 12-random-nucleotide template-switch adaptor tagged each cDNA molecule. A single record per CDR3 protein comes from TCRdb applying MiXCR to the 5' RACE reads. The table lists hundreds of thousands of distinct CDR3 sequences, roughly 50% of them singletons. This CDR3 has 17 residues. After removal of 6 bases from V and 2 bases from J, the junction contained 8 bases not matched to a gene. Germline V gene lookup returns CDR1 MNHNS and CDR2 SASEGT. This clonotype has only a few counts. What it binds is not known.

Sequencing was done on a sample of blood. This chain links TRBV6-1 with TRBJ2-6; TRBD1 agrees at 9 bases. This clonotype originated in a man of 80 years or more in good health. The CDR3 region has the DNA TGTGCCAGCAGCACCGGGACAGGGCCCCCTGGGGCCAACGTCCTGACTTTC. It encodes CASSTGTGPPGANVLTF.